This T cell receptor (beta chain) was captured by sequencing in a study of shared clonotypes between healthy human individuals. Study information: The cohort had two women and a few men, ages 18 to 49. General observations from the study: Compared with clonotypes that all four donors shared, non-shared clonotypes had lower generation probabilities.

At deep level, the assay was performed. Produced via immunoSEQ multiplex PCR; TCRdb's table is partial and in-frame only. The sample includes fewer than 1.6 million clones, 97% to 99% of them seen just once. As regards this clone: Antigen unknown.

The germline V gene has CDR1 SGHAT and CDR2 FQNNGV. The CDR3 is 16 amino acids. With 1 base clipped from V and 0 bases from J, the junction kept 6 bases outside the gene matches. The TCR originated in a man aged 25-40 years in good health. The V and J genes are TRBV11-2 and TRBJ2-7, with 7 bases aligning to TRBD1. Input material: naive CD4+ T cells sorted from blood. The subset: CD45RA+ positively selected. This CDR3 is CASSLGWTGPSYEQYF. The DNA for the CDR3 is TGTGCCAGCAGCTTAGGTTGGACAGGACCCTCCTACGAGCAGTACTTC.